This record covers a single T cell receptor (beta chain). Its antigen is not yet known. No much larger clonotype is one base removed from it; base qualities were not supplied. The data stem from a study of shared clonotypes between healthy human individuals (dated by TCRdb to between 2020 and 2021). At the level of the whole study: The cohort comprised a couple of women and a few men aged 18 to 49 years. Per donor, three plates each were used for CD4 naive and CD4 memory, two for CD8 naive, and one for CD8 memory. The study deeply sequenced blood TCR repertoires of about 5 healthy adults to estimate repertoire size and the extent of clonotype sharing between individuals. To increase sequencing depth and limit assay-specific biases, TCR repertoire library preparation and sequencing were carried out by different laboratories using diverse techniques. Leukapheresis yielded between about 0.9 and 8.9 billion PBMCs per donor.

The CDR3 runs 15 amino acids, cysteine and phenylalanine included. Only the CDR3 portion is preserved as DNA: 45 bases, with reading frame beginning at the first base. The germline V gene yields SGDLS for CDR1 and YYNGEE for CDR2. Trimming takes 3 bases off V and 6 bases off J; junction bases not matched to a gene: 10. Healthy HIV-negative adults with no recently reported acute infections or vaccinations were included as donors. Only Caucasian adults living in Nashville, Tennessee, USA were represented among the donors. Magnetic negative selection was used to enrich CD4+ T cells, after which naive cells were positively selected on CD45RA and the negative fraction became the memory subset. Blood was obtained by leukapheresis, after which PBMCs were separated by Ficoll-Histopaque density gradient centrifugation and cryopreserved in liquid nitrogen vapor phase. Purity and quantity of every magnetically sorted T cell population were checked by analytical flow cytometry. From each sorted fraction, genomic DNA was isolated and quantified by UV absorbance on a Nanodrop 2000c.

Using the deep immunoSEQ assay, TCR CDR3 regions were amplified from genomic DNA by multiplex PCR. For each cell subset, the extracted genomic DNA was distributed evenly across all wells of several immunoSEQ 96-well plates, and each plate served as one replicate. For sorted subsets, each replicate PCR was loaded with around 220 ng genomic DNA, equivalent to 25,000 to 30,000 T cell genomes. Purified libraries were quantified with a Qubit 3.0 fluorometer, sized on a Bioanalyzer 2100, and re-quantified with the KAPA Library Quantification kit. Each immunoSEQ 96-well plate was sequenced on its own single-read 150-cycle Illumina NextSeq 550 flow cell. In the original analysis: Because the immunoSEQ output held only junctional sequences and lacked quality scores, the filtering could not match the filtering applied to full-length reads. Sequences were annotated with PyIR, a Python wrapper for IgBLAST v1.9, using IMGT germline references to assign V/J genes and CDR3. Reads were filtered out if the reads had weak V/J assignments (E-value above 1e-6), no CDR3, stop codons, out-of-frame junctions, or ambiguous translated residues. A V3J clonotype was defined by an identical inferred V gene, J gene, and CDR3 amino acid sequence. Percentage overlap between repertoires was calculated by dividing the number of shared unique clonotypes by the size of the smaller repertoire. RTK rarefaction, the Chao1 estimator, and Recon v2.1 estimates of unobserved clonotypes were used to assess repertoire richness. OLGA was used to compute generation probabilities for all TCRbeta clonotypes that the gDNA method yielded from a handful of donors. This immuneACCESS table, as held by TCRdb, lists in-frame sequences with V and J called but not all clones. Of the missing ones, under half trace to an unresolved V gene in checked studies; the others have no known cause. That table is the source of V, J and clone size, and D and trimming were worked out from the DNA. The sample table contains more than 2,000,000 clones; only one count was recorded for around 90% of them. Over 0.12% of the sample goes to the ten largest clones.

What the work shows at the level of the full study, not this receptor alone: Even with the large sequencing depth, rarefaction of the sorted-subset datasets indicated that sequencing was incomplete. Estimated clonotype richness was generally larger for naive than for memory subsets. Pairwise subsampling indicated that sequencing depth was expected to affect the degree of clonotype sharing among donors. Across a few donors, about 5.2% of naive CD4, 3% to 3.5% of naive CD8, around 2.1% of memory CD4, and 0.3% to 0.45% of memory CD8 clonotypes were shared. Because the study included only a small number of donors, the genetic and exposure-history diversity represented was limited. Sampling was limited to blood, and TCR repertoires in tissue likely differ from TCR repertoires in blood. Compared with non-shared clonotypes, clonotypes shared by all four sorted-subset donors had higher generation probabilities.

In this chain, TRBV9 is recombined with TRBJ2-5; 8 bases in the junction line up with TRBD2. Input material: naive CD4+ T cells sorted from blood. What this sample's cell subset or site label stands for: CD45RA+ positively selected. This clonotype was sampled from a man between 18 and 29 years old in good health. The nucleotide sequence reads as follows: TGTGCCAGCAGCGCCACAGCGGGAGCGGAAAAGACCCAGTACTTC. Translated, it reads CASSATAGAEKTQYF. With all but the CDR3 taken from the reference TRBV9 and TRBJ2-5 genes, the full variable domain is: DSGVTQTPKHLITATGQRVTLRCSPRSGDLSVYWYQQSLDQGLQFLIQYYNGEERAKGNILERFSAQQFPDLHSELNLSSLELGDSALYFCASSATAGAEKTQYFGPGTRLLVL.